Below are 23 T cell receptor beta chains sequenced from a single sample in a study of cytomegalovirus exposure and HLA in healthy donors. PCR primers comprised 60 Vbeta and 13 Jbeta primers. Some clones are missing from TCRdb's copy, which holds only in-frame ones; the method was immunoSEQ multiplex PCR. Here the sample spans under 130,000 clones, about 59% being singletons. Sequenced material: PBMCs. These receptors all stem from a man aged 25-45 years in good health and CMV-seropositive.

V is TRBV29-1 and J is TRBJ1-4, with unresolved D. Germline CDR1 is SQVTM and CDR2 is ANQGSEA. CDR3 length: 13 residues. Trimming removed 6 bases from V and 7 bases from J, with 15 bases in between. The CDR3 region has the DNA TGCAGCGTGCGTCGGGGTTATGGTGAAAAACTGTTTTTT. This encodes CSVRRGYGEKLFF.

This clone is a singleton in its sample. The rearrangement joins TRBV7-6 to TRBJ2-3; 8 positions match TRBD2. This CDR3 is 15 amino acids long. Germline CDR1 and CDR2: SGHVS and FNYEAQ. Trimming removed 4 bases from V and 3 bases from J; junction bases left unmatched: 6. The CDR3 is CASSSLGLDTDTQYF. In nucleotides, the CDR3 is TGTGCCAGCAGCTCCCTGGGACTAGATACAGATACGCAGTATTTT.

This clone was recorded a few times. Other DNA sequences of this sample code for an identical CDR3. The rearrangement links TRBV9 to TRBJ2-2, with 8 bases identical to TRBD1. This CDR3 is built from 15 residues. The V gene's germline CDR1 is SGDLS and CDR2 YYNGEE. Unmatched junction bases numbered 2, after V lost 4 bases and J lost 0 bases. The CDR3 DNA is TGTGCCAGCAGCAGGACAGGGACGAACACCGGGGAGCTGTTTTTT. Protein: CASSRTGTNTGELFF. The full variable domain, its missing parts supplied by reference TRBV9 and TRBJ2-2, is DSGVTQTPKHLITATGQRVTLRCSPRSGDLSVYWYQQSLDQGLQFLIQYYNGEERAKGNILERFSAQQFPDLHSELNLSSLELGDSALYFCASSRTGTNTGELFFGEGSRLTVL.

V and J are TRBV6-6 and TRBJ2-3; 9 nucleotides line up with TRBD2. Germline loops: CDR1 MNHNY, CDR2 SVGAGI (reference sequence). The ends lost 6 bases at V and 2 bases at J; junction bases unmatched: 3. The CDR3 has 14 amino acids. The CDR3 coding sequence is TGTGCCAGCAGCTCTAGCGGGGTCACAGATACGCAGTATTTT. It yields the protein CASSSSGVTDTQYF.

The genes are TRBV5-6 and TRBJ1-2, with TRBD1 identical over 8 bases. V shed 0 bases and J 8 bases; nucleotides not matched to a gene: 6. The CDR3 loop spans 14 amino acids. Germline values: CDR1 SGHDT, CDR2 YYEEEE. DNA of the CDR3: TGTGCCAGCAGCTTGGGGGACAGGATTTTCGGCTACACCTTC. Its translation is CASSLGDRIFGYTF.

The chain employs TRBV4-1 and TRBJ2-5; D might be TRBD2 (6 bases). The V end was cut by 6 bases, the J end by 4 bases, with 15 bases between. CDR3 size: 14 residues. Looked up from germline, CDR1 is MGHRA and CDR2 is YSYEKL. DNA for the CDR3: TGCGCCAGCAGTCAGGCGGGGTCGGGAGAGACCCAGTACTTC. Protein: CASSQAGSGETQYF.

This clone has a single count. The chain is built from TRBV6-6 and TRBJ1-2, with D unresolved. This CDR3 region has 13 residues. Trimming left V 2 bases short and J 4 bases short, with 8 bases between. Germline V gene lookup returns CDR1 MNHNY and CDR2 SVGAGI (reference sequence). CDR3 amino acids: CASSYLTLYGYTF. For the CDR3, the DNA is TGTGCCAGCAGTTACCTGACACTCTATGGCTACACCTTC.

This chain joins TRBV2 and TRBJ2-7; 8 bases are shared with TRBD1. V was clipped by 3 bases and J by 3 bases; unmatched bases: 7. The germline gives CDR1 SNHLY, CDR2 FYNNEI. This CDR3 is built from 15 residues. CDR3 in amino acids: CASSERTGSRYEQYF. The DNA of the CDR3 is TGTGCCAGCAGTGAGAGGACAGGGTCCCGCTACGAGCAGTACTTC.

The chain employs TRBV5-4 and TRBJ1-1, with 11 bases lining up with TRBD1. The CDR3 runs 15 residues. After removal of 4 bases from V and 2 bases from J, the junction contained 4 bases not matched to a gene. Germline V CDR1 and CDR2: SGHNT, YYREEE (reference sequence). CDR3 nucleotide sequence: TGTGCCAGCAGCGGGGACAGGGGGAGCAACACTGAAGCTTTCTTT. Protein sequence: CASSGDRGSNTEAFF. Looking up the rest from reference TRBV5-4 and TRBJ1-1 gives the full variable domain: ETGVTQSPTHLIKTRGQQVTLRCSSQSGHNTVSWYQQALGQGPQFIFQYYREEENGRGNFPPRFSGLQFPNYSSELNVNALELDDSALYLCASSGDRGSNTEAFFGQGTRLTVV.

The V gene is TRBV10-1, the J gene TRBJ1-1, with D perhaps TRBD1 (6 bases). The CDR3 is 15 residues long. Germline V lookup: CDR1 WNHNN, CDR2 SYGVQD (reference sequence). Trimming shortened V by 2 bases and J by 6 bases, and 16 bases separated the two germline ends. The CDR3 DNA is TGCGCCAGCAGTGAGACAAAACAGGGAGCAGCTGAAGCTTTCTTT. Translating gives CASSETKQGAAEAFF.

This sequence joins TRBV29-1 and TRBJ1-1; TRBD1 aligns across 12 bases. Trimming at V came to 6 bases and at J to 6 bases, leaving 2 bases not matched to a gene. The V gene's germline CDR1 is SQVTM and CDR2 ANQGSEA. The CDR3 length is 12 residues. CDR3 sequence: CSVGTGGSEAFF. For the CDR3, the DNA is TGCAGCGTGGGGACAGGGGGCTCTGAAGCTTTCTTT.

The chain uses TRBV5-4 and TRBJ1-4, with 7 nucleotides matching TRBD1. The CDR3 length is 13 residues. CDR1 is SGHNT and CDR2 is YYREEE in the germline V gene (reference sequence). The ends lost 3 bases at V and 7 bases at J; junction bases unmatched: 3. Written as DNA, the CDR3 is TGTGCCAGCAGCTCCAGGGGGAGTGAAAAACTGTTTTTT. Its protein product is CASSSRGSEKLFF.

This clone turned up a few times. This chain links TRBV6-6 with TRBJ1-2; 7 bases match TRBD1. Trimming took 4 bases from V and 1 from J; bases not matched to a gene: 6. This CDR3 spans 15 amino acids. Germline V gives CDR1 MNHNY, CDR2 SVGAGI (reference sequence). CDR3 nucleotides: TGTGCCAGCAGTTCGCTATGGGACAGTAACTATGGCTACACCTTC. Translating gives CASSSLWDSNYGYTF.

The rearrangement links TRBV10-3 to TRBJ1-4, with D unresolved. V lost 3 bases and J lost 7, with 21 bases in between. The CDR3 is 17 residues long. Germline V lookup: CDR1 ENHRY, CDR2 SYGVKD. The CDR3 DNA is TGTGCCATCAGTGACCCCCTTAAGGGAGGTAAAGGTGAAAAACTGTTTTTT. Translation gives CAISDPLKGGKGEKLFF.

This clone was seen more than once but under ten times. The CDR3, as DNA: TGTGCCATCAGTGGACAGTCCTACGAGCAGTACTTC. Its protein is CAISGQSYEQYF. V usage is TRBV10-3 and J usage is TRBJ2-7; perhaps TRBD1 as D (5 bases). V was cut by 4 bases and J by 1 base, with 5 bases left in between. Looked up from germline, CDR1 is ENHRY and CDR2 is SYGVKD. The CDR3 contains 12 residues.

V is TRBV5-1 and J is TRBJ1-6, with D possibly TRBD1 on 5 matching bases. The V and J ends lost 2 bases and 9 bases respectively, with 12 bases between them. The CDR3 has 14 amino acids. Germline-derived CDR1 and CDR2 are SGHRS and YFSETQ. CDR3 in DNA: TGCGCCAGCAGCTTTACCCAGGGTACTTCACCCCTCCACTTT. Its protein product is CASSFTQGTSPLHF.

This clone was seen more than once but under ten times. V usage is TRBV7-9 and J usage is TRBJ1-1, with D perhaps matching TRBD1 (6 bases). From germline, CDR1 is SEHNR and CDR2 FQNEAQ (reference sequence). The CDR3 totals 14 residues. Trimming left V 5 bases short and J 5 bases short, with 15 bases between. CDR3 amino acids: CASSPRTVETEAFF. The CDR3, as DNA: TGTGCCAGCAGCCCTCGGACAGTGGAAACTGAAGCTTTCTTT. The variable domain in full, with the rest retrieved from reference TRBV7-9 and TRBJ1-1, is DTGVSQNPRHKITKRGQNVTFRCDPISEHNRLYWYRQTLGQGPEFLTYFQNEAQLEKSRLLSDRFSAERPKGSFSTLEIQRTEQGDSAMYLCASSPRTVETEAFFGQGTRLTVV.

This clone was seen more than once but under ten times. This chain links TRBV5-1 with TRBJ2-7, with D maybe TRBD2 (7 bases). The germline CDR1 and CDR2 sequences are SGHRS and YFSETQ. Trimming left V 1 base short and J 6 bases short, with 8 bases between. The CDR3 contains 12 residues. CDR3 nucleotides: TGCGCCAGCAGCTTGAGGGGGGGCGAGCAGTACTTC. Its protein is CASSLRGGEQYF.

This sequence joins TRBV6-5 and TRBJ1-1, with D possibly TRBD1 on 6 matching bases. V was pared by 0 bases and J by 4 bases, with 15 bases between. This CDR3 is built from 16 residues. Germline CDR1 reads MNHEY; CDR2 reads SVGAGI. Written as DNA, the CDR3 is TGTGCCAGCAGTTACTCGAAGGCAGGGGCGGGCACTGAAGCTTTCTTT. Protein: CASSYSKAGAGTEAFF.

This clone was seen a single time. The chain has TRBV4-1 and TRBJ2-1, with D possibly being TRBD1 (6 bases). Germline lookup yields CDR1 MGHRA and CDR2 YSYEKL. Trimming shortened V by 4 bases and J by 8 bases, and 21 bases separated the two germline ends. The CDR3 has 16 residues. The CDR3 coding sequence is TGCGCCAGCAGCCGGAGACAGGACTCGTCGTGGGATGAGCAGTTCTTC. Amino acid sequence: CASSRRQDSSWDEQFF.

V is TRBV30 and J is TRBJ2-5; 13 nucleotides line up with TRBD2. Trimming at V came to 2 bases and at J to 4 bases, leaving 16 bases not matched to a gene. CDR3 size: 19 residues. Germline CDR1 GTSNPN, CDR2 SVGIG (reference sequence). The DNA for the CDR3 is TGTGCCTGGAGTCTAACCTTCGGACTAGCGGGGGTATCTGGAGAGACCCAGTACTTC. Residues: CAWSLTFGLAGVSGETQYF.

The rearrangement links TRBV29-1 to TRBJ1-2; no clear D. V was cut by 1 base and J by 7 bases, with 7 bases left in between. The CDR3 runs 11 residues. Germline V gene sequence: CDR1 SQVTM, CDR2 ANQGSEA. The CDR3 DNA sequence: TGCAGCGTTGAAGTAGTACCTGGCTACACCTTC. Translating gives CSVEVVPGYTF. Based on the CDR3 plus reference TRBV29-1 and TRBJ1-2, the full variable domain is SAVISQKPSRDICQRGTSLTIQCQVDSQVTMMFWYRQQPGQSLTLIATANQGSEATYESGFVIDKFPISRPNLTFSTLTVSNMSPEDSSIYLCSVEVVPGYTFGSGTRLTVV.

V is TRBV7-6 and J is TRBJ1-1, with TRBD1 as a possible D gene (5 bases). The CDR3 has 15 residues. Germline CDR1 reads SGHVS; CDR2 reads FNYEAQ. V lost 5 bases and J lost 0, with 13 bases in between. In DNA, the CDR3 is TGTGCCAGCAGCGAGCTACAGGTCATGAACACTGAAGCTTTCTTT. It codes for CASSELQVMNTEAFF.